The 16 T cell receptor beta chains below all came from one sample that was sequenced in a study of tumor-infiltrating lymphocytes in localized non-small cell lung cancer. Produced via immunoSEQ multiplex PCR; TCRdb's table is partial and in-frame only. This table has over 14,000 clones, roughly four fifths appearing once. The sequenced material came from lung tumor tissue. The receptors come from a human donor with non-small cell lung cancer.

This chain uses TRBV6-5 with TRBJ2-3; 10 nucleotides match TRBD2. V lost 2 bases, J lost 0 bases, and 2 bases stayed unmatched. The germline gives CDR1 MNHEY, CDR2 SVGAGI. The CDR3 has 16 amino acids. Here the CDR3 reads CASSYETSGSTDTQYF. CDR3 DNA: TGTGCCAGCAGTTACGAGACTAGCGGGAGCACAGATACGCAGTATTTT.

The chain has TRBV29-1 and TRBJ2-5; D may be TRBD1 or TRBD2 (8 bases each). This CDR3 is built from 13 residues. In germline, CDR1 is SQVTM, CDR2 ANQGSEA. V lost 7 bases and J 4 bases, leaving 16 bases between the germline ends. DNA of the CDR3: TGCAGCGGCGGGGGGACAGGCCTAGAGACCCAGTACTTC. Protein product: CSGGGTGLETQYF.

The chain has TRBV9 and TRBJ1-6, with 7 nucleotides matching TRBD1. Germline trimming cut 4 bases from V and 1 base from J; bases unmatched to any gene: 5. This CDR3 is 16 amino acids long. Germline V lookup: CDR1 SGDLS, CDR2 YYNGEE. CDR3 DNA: TGTGCCAGCAGCCCCCGACAGGGATCCTATAATTCACCCCTCCACTTT. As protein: CASSPRQGSYNSPLHF. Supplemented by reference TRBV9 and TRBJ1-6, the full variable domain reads DSGVTQTPKHLITATGQRVTLRCSPRSGDLSVYWYQQSLDQGLQFLIQYYNGEERAKGNILERFSAQQFPDLHSELNLSSLELGDSALYFCASSPRQGSYNSPLHFGNGTRLTVT.

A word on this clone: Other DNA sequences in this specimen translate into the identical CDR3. The CDR3 sequence: CASSLGTGNEKLFF. The DNA for the CDR3 is TGTGCCAGCAGCTTGGGCACAGGGAATGAAAAACTGTTTTTT. The V gene is TRBV11-2, the J gene TRBJ1-4; weak D call: TRBD1 (6 bases). The V gene's germline CDR1 is SGHAT and CDR2 FQNNGV. The CDR3 is 14 residues long. Trimming removed 3 bases from V and 5 bases from J, with 10 bases in between.

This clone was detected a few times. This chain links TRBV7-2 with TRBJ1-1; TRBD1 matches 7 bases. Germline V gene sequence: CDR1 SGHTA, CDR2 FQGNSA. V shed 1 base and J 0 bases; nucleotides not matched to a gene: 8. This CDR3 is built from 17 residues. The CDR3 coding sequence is TGTGCCAGCAGCTTAGAGTCAGGGGGGTATTTGAACACTGAAGCTTTCTTT. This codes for CASSLESGGYLNTEAFF.

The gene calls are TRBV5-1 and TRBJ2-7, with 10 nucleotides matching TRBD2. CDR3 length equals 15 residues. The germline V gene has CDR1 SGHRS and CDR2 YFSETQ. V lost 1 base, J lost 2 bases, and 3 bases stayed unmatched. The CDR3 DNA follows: TGCGCCAGCAGCTTGACTAGCGGGAACACCTACGAGCAGTACTTC. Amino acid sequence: CASSLTSGNTYEQYF.

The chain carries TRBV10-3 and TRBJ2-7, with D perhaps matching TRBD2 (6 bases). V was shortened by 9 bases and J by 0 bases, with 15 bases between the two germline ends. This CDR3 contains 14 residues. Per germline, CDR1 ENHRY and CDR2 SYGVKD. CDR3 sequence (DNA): TGTGCCATTTCGGGACTCGAGAGCTCCTACGAGCAGTACTTC. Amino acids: CAISGLESSYEQYF.

CDR3 amino acids: CASSGTSGGAKDTQYF. The CDR3 DNA is TGCGCCAGCAGCGGGACTAGCGGGGGGGCCAAAGATACGCAGTATTTT. The chain carries TRBV5-1 and TRBJ2-3, with TRBD2 matching 16 bases. Germline assignment: CDR1 SGHRS and CDR2 YFSETQ. The CDR3 spans 16 residues. V lost 4 bases, J lost 5 bases, and 4 bases stayed unmatched.

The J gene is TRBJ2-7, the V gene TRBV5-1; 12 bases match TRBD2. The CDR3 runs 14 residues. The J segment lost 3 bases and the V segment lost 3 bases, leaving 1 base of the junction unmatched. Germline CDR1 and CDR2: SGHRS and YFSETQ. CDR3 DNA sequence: TGCGCCAGCAGCTCGACTAGCGGGAGCTACGAGCAGTACTTC. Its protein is CASSSTSGSYEQYF.

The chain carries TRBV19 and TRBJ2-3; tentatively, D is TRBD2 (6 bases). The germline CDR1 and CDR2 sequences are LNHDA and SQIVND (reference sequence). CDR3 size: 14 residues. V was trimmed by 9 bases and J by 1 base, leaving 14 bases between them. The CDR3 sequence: CASSSRGRTDTQYF. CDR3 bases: TGTGCCAGCTCGTCGCGGGGACGCACAGATACGCAGTATTTT.

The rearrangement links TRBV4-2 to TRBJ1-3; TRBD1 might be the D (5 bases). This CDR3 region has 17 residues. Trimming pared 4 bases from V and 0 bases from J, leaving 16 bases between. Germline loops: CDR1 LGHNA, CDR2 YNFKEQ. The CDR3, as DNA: TGTGCCAGCAGCCTCCTAGGGACGTCAGGCTCTGGAAACACCATATATTTT. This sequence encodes CASSLLGTSGSGNTIYF.

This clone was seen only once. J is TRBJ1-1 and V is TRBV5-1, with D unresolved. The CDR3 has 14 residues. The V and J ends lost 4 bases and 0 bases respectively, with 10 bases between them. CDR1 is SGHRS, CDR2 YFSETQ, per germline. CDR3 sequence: CASSPQPMNTEAFF. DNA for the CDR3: TGCGCCAGCAGCCCACAACCGATGAACACTGAAGCTTTCTTT.

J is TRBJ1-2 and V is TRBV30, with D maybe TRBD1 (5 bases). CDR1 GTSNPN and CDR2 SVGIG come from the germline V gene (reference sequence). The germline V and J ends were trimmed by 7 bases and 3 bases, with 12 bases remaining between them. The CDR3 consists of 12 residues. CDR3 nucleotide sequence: TGTGCCTCCCGGCTGGGGGACTATGGCTACACCTTC. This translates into CASRLGDYGYTF.

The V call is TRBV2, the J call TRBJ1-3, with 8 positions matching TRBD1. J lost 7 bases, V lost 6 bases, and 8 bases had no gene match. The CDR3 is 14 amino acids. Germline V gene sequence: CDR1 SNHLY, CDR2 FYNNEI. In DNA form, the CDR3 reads TGTGCCAGCAGCTTGGACAGGGTATACAACACCATATATTTT. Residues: CASSLDRVYNTIYF.

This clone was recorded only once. The CDR3 region is CASSTGWEQYF. CDR3 sequence (DNA): TGTGCCAGCTCTACAGGGTGGGAGCAGTACTTC. The V and J genes are TRBV18 and TRBJ2-7; a possible D gene is TRBD1 (6 bases). With 6 bases removed from V and 7 bases from J, the gap between germline ends came to 10 bases. There are 11 residues in the CDR3. CDR1 and CDR2 (germline): KGHSH, LQKENI.

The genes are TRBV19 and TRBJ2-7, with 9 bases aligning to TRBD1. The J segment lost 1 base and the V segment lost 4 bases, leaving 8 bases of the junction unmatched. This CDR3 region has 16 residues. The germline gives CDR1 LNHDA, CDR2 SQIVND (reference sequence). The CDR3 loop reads CASSSTGTGTSYEQYF. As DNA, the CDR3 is TGTGCCAGTAGTAGCACCGGGACAGGGACTTCCTACGAGCAGTACTTC.